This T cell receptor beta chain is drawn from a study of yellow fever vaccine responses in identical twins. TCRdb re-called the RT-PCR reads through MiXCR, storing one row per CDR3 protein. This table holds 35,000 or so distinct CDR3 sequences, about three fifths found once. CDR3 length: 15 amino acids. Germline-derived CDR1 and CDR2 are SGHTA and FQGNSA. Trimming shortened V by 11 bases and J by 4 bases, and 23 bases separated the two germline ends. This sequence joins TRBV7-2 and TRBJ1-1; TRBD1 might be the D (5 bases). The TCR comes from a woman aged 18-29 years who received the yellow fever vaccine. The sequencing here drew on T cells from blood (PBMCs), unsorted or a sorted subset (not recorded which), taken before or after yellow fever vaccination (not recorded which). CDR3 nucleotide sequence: TGTGCCTCCTTTTTCCGGGACCTCAGCCCCACTGAAGCTTTCTTT. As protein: CASFFRDLSPTEAFF.